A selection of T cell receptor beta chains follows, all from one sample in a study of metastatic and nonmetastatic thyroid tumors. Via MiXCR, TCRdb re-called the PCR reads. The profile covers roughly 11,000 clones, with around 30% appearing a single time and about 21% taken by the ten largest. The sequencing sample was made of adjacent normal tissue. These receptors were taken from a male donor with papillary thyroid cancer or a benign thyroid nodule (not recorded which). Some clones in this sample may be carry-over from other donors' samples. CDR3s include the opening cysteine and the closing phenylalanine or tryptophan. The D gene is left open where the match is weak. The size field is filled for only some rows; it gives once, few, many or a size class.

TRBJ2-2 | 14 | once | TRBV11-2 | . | CASTPGRMTGELFF | TGTGCCAGCACTCCCGGACGGATGACCGGGGAGCTGTTTTTT
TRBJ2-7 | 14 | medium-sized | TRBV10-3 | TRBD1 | CAIRGKGGGYEQYF | TGTGCCATCAGAGGCAAAGGGGGCGGCTACGAGCAGTACTTC
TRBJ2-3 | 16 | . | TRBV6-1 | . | CASSEQLGRGTDTQYF | TGTGCCAGCAGTGAACAGCTCGGGCGAGGTACAGATACGCAGTACTTT
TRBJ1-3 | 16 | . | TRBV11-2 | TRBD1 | CASSQLTGGSGNTIYF | TGTGCCAGCAGCCAATTAACAGGGGGCTCTGGAAACACCATATATTTT
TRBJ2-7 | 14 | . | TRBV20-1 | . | CSANPSVSSYEQYF | TGCAGTGCTAATCCTAGTGTTAGCTCCTACGAGCAGTACTTC
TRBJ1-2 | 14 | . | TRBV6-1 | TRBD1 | CASSGQDRALGYTF | TGTGCCAGCAGTGGTCAAGACAGGGCTCTGGGCTACACCTTC
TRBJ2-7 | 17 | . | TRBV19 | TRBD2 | CASSIGSQRESTYEQYF | TGTGCCAGTAGTATAGGATCCCAGCGGGAGTCGACCTACGAGCAGTACTTC
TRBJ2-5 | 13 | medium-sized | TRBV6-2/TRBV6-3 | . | CASSLVGLETQYF | TGTGCCAGCAGTCTAGTGGGCTTAGAGACCCAGTACTTC
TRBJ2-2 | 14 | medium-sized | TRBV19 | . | CATNPDSYTGELFF | TGTGCCACCAACCCGGACAGCTACACCGGGGAGCTGTTTTTT
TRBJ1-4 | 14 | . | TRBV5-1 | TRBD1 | CASSADRVGEKLFF | TGCGCCAGCAGCGCGGACAGGGTTGGGGAAAAACTGTTTTTT
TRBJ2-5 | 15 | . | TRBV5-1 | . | CASSLRREYQETQYF | TGCGCCAGCAGCTTACGGAGGGAGTACCAAGAGACCCAGTACTTC
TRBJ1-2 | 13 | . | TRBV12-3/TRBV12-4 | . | CASSRTVNYGYTF | TGTGCCAGCAGTCGGACAGTTAACTATGGCTACACCTTC
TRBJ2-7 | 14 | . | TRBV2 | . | CASSAGFGTYEQYF | TGTGCCAGCAGTGCGGGTTTTGGTACCTACGAGCAGTACTTC
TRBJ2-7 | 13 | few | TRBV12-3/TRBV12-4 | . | CASSFGEAYEQYF | TGTGCCAGCAGTTTCGGGGAGGCGTACGAGCAGTACTTC
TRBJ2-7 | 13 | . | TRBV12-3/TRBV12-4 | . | CASSLREAYEQYF | TGTGCCAGCAGTTTGCGGGAAGCCTACGAGCAGTACTTC
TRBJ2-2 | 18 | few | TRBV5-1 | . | CASSLGPARTQNTGELFF | TGCGCCAGCAGCTTGGGGCCTGCTAGGACCCAGAACACCGGGGAGCTGTTTTTT
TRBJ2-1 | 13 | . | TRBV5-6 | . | CASTKGVYNEQFF | TGTGCCAGCACCAAGGGAGTCTACAATGAGCAGTTCTTC
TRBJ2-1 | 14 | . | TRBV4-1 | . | CASSPTSSYNEQFF | TGCGCCAGCAGCCCTACGAGCTCCTACAATGAGCAGTTCTTC
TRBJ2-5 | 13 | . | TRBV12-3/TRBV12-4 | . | CASSPTRTALEYF | TGTGCCAGCAGTCCCACAAGGACTGCTTTGGAGTACTTC
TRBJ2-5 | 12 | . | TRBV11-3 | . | CASSLGGAPQYF | TGTGCCAGCAGCTTAGGGGGGGCCCCACAGTACTTC
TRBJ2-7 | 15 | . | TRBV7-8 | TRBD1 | CASSTAGQGPYEQYF | TGTGCCAGCAGCACCGCGGGACAGGGACCCTACGAGCAGTACTTC
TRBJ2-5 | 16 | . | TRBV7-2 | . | CASSLERQRLQETQYF | TGTGCCAGCAGCTTAGAGCGTCAGCGGCTCCAAGAGACCCAGTACTTC
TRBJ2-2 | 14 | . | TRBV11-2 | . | CASSSSTRPWGLFF | TGTGCCAGCAGCTCCTCGACTAGACCGTGGGGGCTGTTTTTT
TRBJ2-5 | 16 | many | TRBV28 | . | CASSLHTRASEETQYF | TGTGCCAGCAGTTTGCACACCCGTGCCTCCGAGGAGACCCAGTACTTC
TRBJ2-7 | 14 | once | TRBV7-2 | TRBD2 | CASSPWTSGSEQYF | TGTGCCAGCAGCCCCTGGACTAGCGGGAGCGAGCAGTACTTC
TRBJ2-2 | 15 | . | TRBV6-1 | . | CASNPSFPETGELFF | TGTGCCAGCAACCCCTCGTTCCCGGAGACCGGGGAGCTGTTTTTT